The 17 T cell receptor beta chains given below trace back to one sample, sequenced in a study of post-analysis software for immune sequencing data. For these receptors, no antigen is known. Libraries were made from TCR beta cDNA, and they carried unique molecular identifiers. Each CDR3 protein gets one entry after TCRdb re-called the PCR reads with MiXCR. The data contain hundreds of thousands of distinct CDR3 sequences, around 44% of them singletons. Study-wide results and caveats: Five TRBV segments appeared more often in patients than in controls, and TRBV5-6, TRBV5-1 and TRBV20-1 were among these.

What was sequenced was blood. Receptor source: a girl aged 5-17 years with multiple sclerosis.

The chain employs TRBV29-1 and TRBJ1-1; D may be TRBD1 (6 bases). In germline, CDR1 is SQVTM, CDR2 ANQGSEA. The CDR3 is 16 residues long. V lost 5 bases and J 5 bases, leaving 24 bases between the germline ends. As DNA, the CDR3 is TGCAGCGTTTCCCCTGGGGGCGGTGGAGGAGGAACTGAAGCTTTCTTT. It specifies CSVSPGGGGGGTEAFF.

This clonotype was seen once. The junction differs from germline at one of its ends, possibly a read error. This rearrangement joins TRBV7-9 to TRBJ1-1, with 8 bases matching TRBD1. CDR1 and CDR2 from the germline V gene are SEHNR and FQNEAQ (reference sequence). CDR3 size: 17 residues. CDR3 sequence: CASSSHDIQGVGAEAFF. The CDR3 nucleotides are TGCGCCAGCAGCTCCCACGACATACAGGGGGTGGGGGCTGAAGCTTTCTTT.

There are a few counts of this clonotype. In DNA, the CDR3 is TGTGCCAGCAGTCCCAGGGGCAGGGAGGGTTCACCCCTCCACTTT. This gives the protein CASSPRGREGSPLHF. The rearrangement joins TRBV12-3 or TRBV12-4 to TRBJ1-6, with a weak D call TRBD1 (6 bases). The CDR3 has 15 residues. V gave up 5 bases and J gave up 9 bases, with 17 bases separating them.

This clonotype was counted between two and nine times. V and J are TRBV11-3 and TRBJ2-3; 13 bases line up with TRBD2. J lost 3 bases, V lost 0 bases, and 6 bases had no gene match. From germline, CDR1 is SGHNT and CDR2 YENEEA. This CDR3 comprises 18 residues. The CDR3 is CASSLERGLAGVTDTQYF. The CDR3, as DNA: TGTGCCAGCAGCTTAGAACGAGGACTAGCGGGAGTTACAGATACGCAGTATTTT.

The J gene is TRBJ2-7, the V gene TRBV5-1; tentatively, D is TRBD1 (9 bases). Germline CDR1 SGHRS, CDR2 YFSETQ. Trimming cost V 0 bases and J 4 bases, with 14 bases left between them. This CDR3 is 15 amino acids long. In DNA form, the CDR3 reads TGCGCCAGCAGCTTGGTAGCGGGACAGGGTTACGAGCAGTACTTC. It yields the protein CASSLVAGQGYEQYF.

The chain couples TRBV10-1 to TRBJ1-5; possibly TRBD1 for D (5 bases). CDR3 length: 13 amino acids. Germline assignment: CDR1 WNHNN and CDR2 SYGVQD (reference sequence). Deletions cut 4 bases from V and 4 bases from J, with 8 bases between. The CDR3 is CASSGSGNQPQHF. CDR3 DNA: TGCGCCAGCAGTGGTTCAGGGAATCAGCCCCAGCATTTT.

This chain links TRBV12-3 or TRBV12-4 with TRBJ2-1; D may correspond to TRBD1 or TRBD2 (5 bases each). The CDR3 has 16 amino acids. The ends were cut back, 1 base at V and 4 bases at J, with 14 bases in the middle. The CDR3 bases are TGTGCCAGCAGTTTAGATCTGGGGACGGGATACAATGAGCAGTTCTTC. Amino acid sequence: CASSLDLGTGYNEQFF.

The rearrangement links TRBV7-9 to TRBJ2-6; perhaps TRBD2 as D (6 bases). The V end lost 5 bases, the J end lost 4 bases, and 24 bases lay between the germline ends. The CDR3 extends over 19 amino acids. Germline values: CDR1 SEHNR, CDR2 FQNEAQ (reference sequence). The CDR3: CASSAPLGDGGAGANVLTF. The CDR3 DNA reads as TGTGCCAGCAGCGCGCCTCTCGGTGACGGGGGTGCAGGGGCCAACGTCCTGACTTTC.

The chain uses TRBV4-1 and TRBJ2-3; possible D gene TRBD1, 5 bases. CDR3 length equals 14 residues. V was trimmed by 6 bases and J by 3 bases, leaving 13 bases between them. Germline lookup yields CDR1 MGHRA and CDR2 YSYEKL. The CDR3 nucleotides read TGCGCCAGCAGTCAGACCAGGGCGACAGATACGCAGTATTTT. Translated, it gives CASSQTRATDTQYF.

The chain joins TRBV10-3 to TRBJ1-5, with 8 bases matching TRBD1. The CDR3 totals 13 residues. V lost 8 bases and J lost 8; bases outside the gene matches: 8. Germline V gives CDR1 ENHRY, CDR2 SYGVKD. The CDR3: CAIGSQGAKPQHF. CDR3 DNA sequence: TGTGCCATCGGTTCCCAGGGGGCTAAGCCCCAGCATTTT.

The rearrangement links TRBV6-6 to TRBJ2-1, with 8 bases aligning to TRBD1. V lost 5 bases to trimming and J lost 5 bases; unmatched junction nucleotides: 8. CDR3 length: 15 residues. Germline CDR1 MNHNY, CDR2 SVGAGI (reference sequence). Written as DNA, the CDR3 is TGTGCCAGCAGTACGACAGGGGACCGGCACAATGAGCAGTTCTTC. It yields the protein CASSTTGDRHNEQFF.

The chain combines TRBV27 with TRBJ2-7; possible D gene TRBD2, 5 bases. The length of the CDR3 is 13 residues. Germline assignment: CDR1 MNHEY and CDR2 SMNVEV (reference sequence). V lost 4 bases to trimming and J lost 4 bases, with 11 bases between them. CDR3 loop: CASSSGNLYEQYF. CDR3 coding DNA: TGTGCCAGCAGTTCGGGGAACCTATACGAGCAGTACTTC.

The chain carries TRBV6-6 and TRBJ2-7; D gene uncertain. Germline CDR1 is MNHNY and CDR2 is SVGAGI (reference sequence). Trimming cost V 6 bases and J 7 bases, with 16 bases left between them. The CDR3 loop spans 13 amino acids. CDR3 loop: CASSFPAAREQYF. The CDR3 DNA reads as TGTGCCAGCAGCTTCCCGGCGGCGCGGGAGCAGTACTTC.

A note on this clonotype: A much larger clone lies a single base off, so this may be a read error. The chain has TRBV25-1 and TRBJ2-1, with 8 bases fitting TRBD2. From germline, CDR1 is MGHDK and CDR2 SYGVNS. CDR3 size: 15 residues. Here the CDR3 reads CASSDLAGGDNGQFF. For the CDR3, the DNA is TGTGCCAGCAGTGATCTGGCGGGAGGTGATAATGGGCAGTTCTTC.

This clonotype showed up just a few times. The chain recombines TRBV5-1 with TRBJ1-2, with TRBD1 matching 7 bases. CDR3 length: 14 residues. With 4 bases clipped from V and 4 bases from J, the junction kept 7 bases outside the gene matches. CDR1 SGHRS and CDR2 YFSETQ come from the germline V gene. The chain's CDR3 is CASSLADRVYGYTF. DNA for the CDR3: TGCGCCAGCAGCCTCGCCGACAGGGTCTATGGCTACACCTTC. The full variable domain, with the rest looked up from reference TRBV5-1 and TRBJ1-2, is KAGVTQTPRYLIKTRGQQVTLSCSPISGHRSVSWYQQTPGQGLQFLFEYFSETQRNKGNFPGRFSGRQFSNSRSEMNVSTLELGDSALYLCASSLADRVYGYTFGSGTRLTVV.

J is TRBJ2-7 and V is TRBV7-9, with D tentatively TRBD2 (6 bases). The J call may be faulty, since TRBJ2-5 better matches the DNA end. The V gene's germline CDR1 is SEHNR and CDR2 FQNEAQ (reference sequence). This CDR3 has 16 amino acids. The CDR3 is CASSLRVAASQETQYF. CDR3 DNA sequence: TGTGCCAGCAGCTTAAGGGTAGCGGCTTCTCAAGAGACCCAGTACTTC.

The chain links TRBV12-3 or TRBV12-4 to TRBJ2-7; TRBD2 agrees at 12 bases. The CDR3 runs 16 residues. V shed 4 bases, J shed 3 bases, and the junction held 7 bases outside the gene matches. The CDR3 sequence is CASSSWTSGVLYEQYF. Here the CDR3 DNA reads TGTGCCAGCAGTTCCTGGACTAGCGGGGTGCTCTACGAGCAGTACTTC.